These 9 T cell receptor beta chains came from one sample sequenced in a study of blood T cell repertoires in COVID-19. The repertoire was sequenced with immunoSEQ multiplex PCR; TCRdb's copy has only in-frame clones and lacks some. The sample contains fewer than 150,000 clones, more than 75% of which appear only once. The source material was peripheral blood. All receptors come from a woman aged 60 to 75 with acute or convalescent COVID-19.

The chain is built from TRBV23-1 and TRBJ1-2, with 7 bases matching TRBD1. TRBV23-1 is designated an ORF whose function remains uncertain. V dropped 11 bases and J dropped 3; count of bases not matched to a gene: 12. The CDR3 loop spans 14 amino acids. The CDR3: CAVREGAEDYGYTF. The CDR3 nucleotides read TGCGCCGTACGGGAGGGGGCGGAGGACTATGGCTACACCTTC.

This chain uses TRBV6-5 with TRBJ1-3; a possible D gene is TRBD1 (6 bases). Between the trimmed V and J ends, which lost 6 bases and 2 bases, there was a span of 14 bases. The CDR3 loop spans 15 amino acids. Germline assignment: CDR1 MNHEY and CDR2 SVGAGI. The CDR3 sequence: CASRYITGTGNTIYF. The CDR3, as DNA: TGTGCCAGCAGGTATATTACAGGGACTGGAAACACCATATATTTT.

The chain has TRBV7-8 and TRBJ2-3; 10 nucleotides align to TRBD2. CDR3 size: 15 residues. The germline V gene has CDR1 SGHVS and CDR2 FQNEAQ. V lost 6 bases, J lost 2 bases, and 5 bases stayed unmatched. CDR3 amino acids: CASRKREGFTDTQYF. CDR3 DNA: TGTGCCAGCAGGAAGCGGGAGGGATTCACAGATACGCAGTATTTT.

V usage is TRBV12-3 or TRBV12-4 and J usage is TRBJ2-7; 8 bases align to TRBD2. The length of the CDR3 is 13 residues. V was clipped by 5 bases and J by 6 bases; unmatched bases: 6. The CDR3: CASSTLRGGEQYF. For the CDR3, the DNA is TGTGCCAGCAGTACCCTACGGGGGGGCGAGCAGTACTTC.

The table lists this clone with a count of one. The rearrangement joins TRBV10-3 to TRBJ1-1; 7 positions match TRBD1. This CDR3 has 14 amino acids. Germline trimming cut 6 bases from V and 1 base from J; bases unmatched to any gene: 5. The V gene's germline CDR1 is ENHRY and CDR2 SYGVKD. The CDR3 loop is CAISHRDRNTEAFF. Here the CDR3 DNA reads TGTGCCATCAGCCACAGGGACAGGAACACTGAAGCTTTCTTT.

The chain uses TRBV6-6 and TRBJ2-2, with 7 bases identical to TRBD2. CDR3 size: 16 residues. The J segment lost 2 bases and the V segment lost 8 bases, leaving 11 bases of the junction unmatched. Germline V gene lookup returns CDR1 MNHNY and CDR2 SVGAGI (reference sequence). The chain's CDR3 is CASWGGPTKNTGELFF. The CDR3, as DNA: TGTGCCAGCTGGGGGGGTCCGACAAAAAACACCGGGGAGCTGTTTTTT.

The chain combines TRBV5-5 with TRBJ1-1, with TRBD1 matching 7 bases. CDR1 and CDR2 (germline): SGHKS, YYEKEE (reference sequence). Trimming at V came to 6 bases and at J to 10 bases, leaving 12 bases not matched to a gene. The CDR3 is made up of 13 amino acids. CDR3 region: CASNLPGAGGAFF. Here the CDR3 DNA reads TGTGCCAGCAACCTACCAGGGGCAGGGGGAGCTTTCTTT.

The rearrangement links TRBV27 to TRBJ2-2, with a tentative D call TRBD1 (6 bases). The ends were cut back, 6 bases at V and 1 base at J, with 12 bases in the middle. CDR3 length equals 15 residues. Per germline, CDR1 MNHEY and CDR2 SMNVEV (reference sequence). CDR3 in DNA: TGTGCCAGCAGGGCCTCGGGACAGAACACCGGGGAGCTGTTTTTT. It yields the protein CASRASGQNTGELFF.

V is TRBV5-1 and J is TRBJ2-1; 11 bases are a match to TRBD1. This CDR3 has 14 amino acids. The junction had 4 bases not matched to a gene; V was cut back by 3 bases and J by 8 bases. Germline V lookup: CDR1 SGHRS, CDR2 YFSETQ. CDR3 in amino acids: CASSWGTGGDEQFF. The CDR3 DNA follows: TGCGCCAGCAGCTGGGGGACAGGGGGAGATGAGCAGTTCTTC.